The clone carrying this T cell receptor beta chain occurred a few times. Its antigen remains unidentified. The data stem from a study of T cell repertoires and HLA-DP antigens. About the research overall: CD4+ T cells were cocultured with HeLa cells expressing HLA-DP. Pre-culture CD4+ samples used about 1,100 ng DNA versus around 200 ng for CD137+CD4+ sorts.

General study findings and limits: Against both alloantigens, CD137+ clonality was similar, roughly 0.42.

Amplification used primers for 54 TRBV and 13 TRBJ segments. Sequenced by immunoSEQ multiplex PCR; TCRdb stores in-frame clones only, minus some. Of around 90,000 clones listed, around 86% are singletons. The sequence was obtained from a man aged 50 to 59 in good health and CMV-seronegative. Input material: CD4+ T cells from PBMCs.

DNA for the CDR3: TGTGCCAGCAGCCATCGTCCAGCTATCTCCGGGATTGGGGTAAATGAGCAGTTCTTC. The encoded protein is CASSHRPAISGIGVNEQFF. V usage is TRBV14 and J usage is TRBJ2-1; weak D call: TRBD2 (5 bases). Germline V gene lookup returns CDR1 SGHDN and CDR2 FVKESK. Trimming pared 3 bases from V and 7 bases from J, leaving 28 bases between. This CDR3 is 19 amino acids long.